The next 15 T cell receptor beta chains were all read from a single sample in a study of blood T cell repertoires in COVID-19. Produced via immunoSEQ multiplex PCR; TCRdb's table is partial and in-frame only. This repertoire shows 190,000 or so clones, around nine tenths found once; its top ten account for around 1%. The source material was peripheral blood. The receptors were sampled from a woman under 30 who had recovered from COVID-19.

The chain employs TRBV19 and TRBJ2-5; D possibly corresponds to TRBD2 (5 bases). V was pared by 2 bases and J by 1 base, with 14 bases between. Germline V lookup: CDR1 LNHDA, CDR2 SQIVND (reference sequence). The CDR3 is 16 residues long. The CDR3 coding sequence is TGTGCCAGTAGTATAAGCCAGCGGAGGCCCCAAGAGACCCAGTACTTC. It translates to CASSISQRRPQETQYF.

The V gene is TRBV12-5, the J gene TRBJ1-1; D is uncertain. Trimming removed 6 bases at V and 0 bases at J, with 8 bases between. Germline V lookup: CDR1 LGHNT, CDR2 FRNRAP. The CDR3 has 13 residues. The CDR3 loop reads CASGREVNTEAFF. In DNA, the CDR3 is TGTGCTAGTGGGAGGGAGGTGAACACTGAAGCTTTCTTT.

The sample holds a few counts of this clone. The chain employs TRBV5-1 and TRBJ2-2, with 7 bases fitting TRBD1. With V trimmed by 1 base and J by 6 bases, 6 bases remained unmatched. The CDR3 totals 15 residues. Germline V gene data show CDR1 as SGHRS and CDR2 as YFSETQ. The CDR3 loop is CASSLLTGSSGELFF. As DNA, the CDR3 is TGCGCCAGCAGCTTGTTGACAGGGTCCTCCGGGGAGCTGTTTTTT. Full variable domain (rest looked up from reference TRBV5-1 and TRBJ2-2): KAGVTQTPRYLIKTRGQQVTLSCSPISGHRSVSWYQQTPGQGLQFLFEYFSETQRNKGNFPGRFSGRQFSNSRSEMNVSTLELGDSALYLCASSLLTGSSGELFFGEGSRLTVL.

This clone was seen once. The chain uses TRBV5-6 and TRBJ1-1; 7 bases fit TRBD1. The CDR3 covers 15 residues. The ends lost 0 bases at V and 6 bases at J; junction bases unmatched: 8. Germline V gene lookup returns CDR1 SGHDT and CDR2 YYEEEE. CDR3 residues: CASSLGPGGSPEAFF. The CDR3 nucleotides read TGTGCCAGCAGCTTGGGACCAGGGGGATCTCCTGAAGCTTTCTTT.

The V call is TRBV27, the J call TRBJ2-2, with TRBD1 matching over 9 bases. The CDR3 runs 15 residues. Germline-derived CDR1 and CDR2 are MNHEY and SMNVEV (reference sequence). V was pared by 9 bases and J by 6 bases, with 11 bases of the junction left unmatched. DNA of the CDR3: TGTGCCAGTTCCCCCCGGGACAGGGAACCCGGGGAGCTGTTTTTT. This sequence encodes CASSPRDREPGELFF.

The table lists this clone with a count of one. This rearrangement joins TRBV27 to TRBJ2-7; D may be TRBD1 (5 bases). Trimming took 3 bases from V and 6 from J, leaving 12 bases between them. Germline CDR1 is MNHEY and CDR2 is SMNVEV (reference sequence). The CDR3 covers 13 residues. The CDR3 loop reads CASSFVDQGEQYF. In DNA, the CDR3 is TGTGCCAGCAGTTTTGTCGATCAGGGCGAGCAGTACTTC.

The J gene is TRBJ2-2, the V gene TRBV19; 12 nucleotides agree with TRBD2. The CDR3 sequence is 18 residues long. Germline lookup yields CDR1 LNHDA and CDR2 SQIVND (reference sequence). V gave up 8 bases and J gave up 4 bases; unmatched junction bases: 14. DNA of the CDR3: TGTGCCAGTTGCTTTCCGGGACTAGCGGGCCTTTGCACCGGGGAGCTGTTTTTT. Its protein is CASCFPGLAGLCTGELFF.

V usage is TRBV27 and J usage is TRBJ2-1; 9 positions match TRBD2. This CDR3 has 15 amino acids. Germline CDR1 MNHEY, CDR2 SMNVEV (reference sequence). V was pared by 5 bases and J by 8 bases, with 10 bases of the junction left unmatched. The CDR3 nucleotides are TGTGCCAGCAGTCCGGAATTAGCGGGAGTCGATGAGCAGTTCTTC. Its protein product is CASSPELAGVDEQFF.

This clone was observed once. The chain links TRBV29-1 to TRBJ1-2; possibly TRBD1 for D (6 bases). This CDR3 spans 14 amino acids. The V and J ends lost 3 bases and 2 bases respectively, with 13 bases between them. CDR1 is SQVTM and CDR2 is ANQGSEA in the germline V gene. The CDR3 reads CSVDSDRSNYGYTF. CDR3 sequence (DNA): TGCAGCGTTGATTCCGACAGGTCCAACTATGGCTACACCTTC.

The gene calls are TRBV7-9 and TRBJ1-1; D uncertain. The CDR3 consists of 12 residues. Trimming pared 1 base from V and 4 bases from J, leaving 4 bases between. From germline, CDR1 is SEHNR and CDR2 FQNEAQ (reference sequence). The CDR3 spells CASSLGATEAFF. The DNA of the CDR3 is TGTGCCAGCAGCTTAGGGGCCACTGAAGCTTTCTTT. The variable domain in full, completed from reference TRBV7-9 and TRBJ1-1, reads DTGVSQNPRHKITKRGQNVTFRCDPISEHNRLYWYRQTLGQGPEFLTYFQNEAQLEKSRLLSDRFSAERPKGSFSTLEIQRTEQGDSAMYLCASSLGATEAFFGQGTRLTVV.

This clone has a handful of counts. The J gene is TRBJ1-1, the V gene TRBV6-1, with 7 positions matching TRBD1. The CDR3 has 11 amino acids. Germline V lookup: CDR1 MNHNS, CDR2 SASEGT. With 3 bases clipped from V and 11 bases from J, the junction kept 3 bases outside the gene matches. Here the CDR3 reads CASSDRGAAFF. CDR3 nucleotides: TGTGCCAGCAGTGACAGGGGGGCGGCTTTCTTT.

The CDR3 loop reads CAKGRQGLAGHEQYV. CDR3 DNA sequence: TGCGCCAAGGGGAGACAGGGGCTAGCGGGACACGAGCAGTACGTC. The chain links TRBV10-1 to TRBJ2-7, with D possibly TRBD2 on 9 matching bases. The CDR3 is made up of 15 amino acids. Germline lookup yields CDR1 WNHNN and CDR2 SYGVQD (reference sequence). V lost 10 bases and J 5 bases, leaving 24 bases between the germline ends.

The V gene is TRBV5-4, the J gene TRBJ2-2; 9 positions match TRBD2. The CDR3 has 16 residues. CDR1 and CDR2 from the germline V gene are SGHNT and YYREEE (reference sequence). The V and J ends lost 4 bases and 6 bases, in that order; junction bases with no gene match: 10. The DNA for the CDR3 is TGTGCCAGCAGCCCTATGACCGCGGGAGGGCCCGGGGAGCTGTTTTTT. This encodes CASSPMTAGGPGELFF.

This chain connects TRBV4-3 to TRBJ2-2, with TRBD2 matching over 12 bases. In germline, CDR1 is LGHNA, CDR2 YSLEER. After removal of 5 bases from V and 0 bases from J, the junction contained 7 bases not matched to a gene. The CDR3 is 18 amino acids. The CDR3 region has the DNA TGCGCCAGCAGCTGGCTAGCGGGAGGGGCCCCGAACACCGGGGAGCTGTTTTTT. Translating gives CASSWLAGGAPNTGELFF.

The rearrangement uses TRBV7-9 and TRBJ2-2; the D gene is possibly TRBD1 (6 bases). Trimming cost V 5 bases and J 7 bases, with 14 bases left between them. This CDR3 has 14 residues. The germline V gene encodes CDR1 SEHNR and CDR2 FQNEAQ (reference sequence). The CDR3 here is CASSGNRDDGELFF. The CDR3 DNA sequence: TGTGCCAGCAGCGGAAACAGGGATGACGGGGAGCTGTTTTTT.